Following are 27 T cell receptor beta chains from one sample sequenced in a study of tumor T cells in aggressive B-cell lymphoma. The table came from immunoSEQ multiplex PCR; TCRdb's copy has only in-frame clones and leaves some out. The table shows approximately 12,000 clones, with about 89% occurring only once. The sequenced sample consisted of tumor tissue. These receptors originate from an adult with diffuse large B cell lymphoma.

V is TRBV18 and J is TRBJ2-5; D gene ambiguous. Trimming shortened V by 2 bases and J by 5 bases, and 9 bases separated the two germline ends. This CDR3 has 13 amino acids. Germline V CDR1 and CDR2: KGHSH, LQKENI. The CDR3 nucleotides are TGTGCCAGCTCACCAAATATCGAGGAGACCCAGTACTTC. Its protein is CASSPNIEETQYF.

This clone has a single count. The chain uses TRBV29-1 and TRBJ1-5, with D perhaps matching TRBD1 (5 bases). V gave up 4 bases and J gave up 4 bases, with 14 bases separating them. The germline V gene has CDR1 SQVTM and CDR2 ANQGSEA. The CDR3 consists of 14 residues. CDR3 protein: CSVVEGGGNQPQHF. The DNA for the CDR3 is TGCAGCGTTGTCGAGGGCGGGGGGAATCAGCCCCAGCATTTT.

The chain is built from TRBV5-4 and TRBJ2-2; TRBD2 is a possible D gene (6 bases). The ends were cut back, 2 bases at V and 0 bases at J, with 11 bases in the middle. CDR1 and CDR2 (germline): SGHNT, YYREEE (reference sequence). This CDR3 contains 16 residues. The CDR3 DNA reads TGTGCCAGCAGCTTTTCCCTAGCGACGAACACCGGGGAGCTGTTTTTT. This gives the protein CASSFSLATNTGELFF. The full variable domain, completed using reference TRBV5-4 and TRBJ2-2, is ETGVTQSPTHLIKTRGQQVTLRCSSQSGHNTVSWYQQALGQGPQFIFQYYREEENGRGNFPPRFSGLQFPNYSSELNVNALELDDSALYLCASSFSLATNTGELFFGEGSRLTVL.

The chain has TRBV6-4 and TRBJ2-1; 12 nucleotides align to TRBD2. The CDR3 is made up of 17 amino acids. V trimming: 6 bases; J trimming: 7 bases; junction bases outside the gene matches: 13. Germline V CDR1 and CDR2: MRHNA, SNTAGT. The CDR3 coding sequence is TGTGCCAGCAGCAGAAATCTCCCTAGCGGGAGGGGAAATGAGCAGTTCTTC. It encodes CASSRNLPSGRGNEQFF.

The genes are TRBV18 and TRBJ2-5, with D unresolved. CDR3 length equals 12 residues. The V end lost 9 bases, the J end lost 5 bases, and 13 bases lay between the germline ends. The V gene's germline CDR1 is KGHSH and CDR2 LQKENI. The CDR3, as DNA: TGTGCCAGTCACGCCTCGAGGGAGACCCAGTACTTC. Encoded protein: CASHASRETQYF.

The rearrangement uses TRBV27 and TRBJ1-6; 7 nucleotides line up with TRBD1. V trimming: 1 base; J trimming: 8 bases; junction bases outside the gene matches: 5. CDR1 and CDR2 (germline): MNHEY, SMNVEV (reference sequence). The CDR3 length is 15 residues. CDR3 sequence: CASSLLTGVDSPLHF. The CDR3 nucleotides read TGTGCCAGCAGTTTATTAACAGGGGTGGATTCACCCCTCCACTTT.

The rearrangement uses TRBV6-1 and TRBJ2-7, with D possibly matching TRBD2 (6 bases). Deletions cut 3 bases from V and 3 bases from J, with 9 bases between. The CDR3 runs to 13 residues. Germline loops: CDR1 MNHNS, CDR2 SASEGT. The CDR3 coding sequence is TGTGCCAGCAGTGATTGGCGGGGCTACGAGCAGTACTTC. Residues: CASSDWRGYEQYF.

In DNA, the CDR3 is TGTGCCAGCAGTGGACAGGACCTTAGCGTTCAGTACTTC. Protein: CASSGQDLSVQYF. This chain links TRBV2 with TRBJ2-4, with D possibly matching TRBD1 (6 bases). Germline V gene data show CDR1 as SNHLY and CDR2 as FYNNEI. The CDR3 consists of 13 residues. The V end lost 4 bases, the J end lost 11 bases, and 15 bases lay between the germline ends. Complete variable domain (other parts from reference TRBV2 and TRBJ2-4): EPEVTQTPSHQVTQMGQEVILRCVPISNHLYFYWYRQILGQKVEFLVSFYNNEISEKSEIFDDQFSVERPDGSNFTLKIRSTKLEDSAMYFCASSGQDLSVQYFGAGTRLSVL.

V and J are TRBV7-6 and TRBJ2-1; 9 positions match TRBD2. J lost 4 bases, V lost 2 bases, and 3 bases had no gene match. The CDR3 sequence is 15 residues long. Germline CDR1 is SGHVS and CDR2 is FNYEAQ. The CDR3 sequence is CASSLKAGGYNEQFF. CDR3 nucleotides: TGTGCCAGCAGCTTAAAAGCGGGAGGTTACAATGAGCAGTTCTTC. Full variable domain (missing parts from reference TRBV7-6 and TRBJ2-1): GAGVSQSPRYKVTKRGQDVALRCDPISGHVSLYWYRQALGQGPEFLTYFNYEAQQDKSGLPNDRFSAERPEGSISTLTIQRTEQRDSAMYRCASSLKAGGYNEQFFGPGTRLTVL.

V usage is TRBV27 and J usage is TRBJ2-7; TRBD2 matches 7 bases. The CDR3 is 15 residues long. J was trimmed by 5 bases and V by 8 bases; bases with no gene match: 15. The V gene's germline CDR1 is MNHEY and CDR2 SMNVEV (reference sequence). Here the CDR3 reads CASSGAGDGANEQYF. CDR3 nucleotide sequence: TGTGCCAGCTCCGGCGCGGGAGATGGGGCCAACGAGCAGTACTTC.

This clone has just one count. V and J are TRBV9 and TRBJ1-2, with 7 bases identical to TRBD1. Germline CDR1 reads SGDLS; CDR2 reads YYNGEE. This CDR3 region has 14 residues. The V segment lost 0 bases and the J segment 4 bases; nucleotides outside the gene matches: 3. This CDR3 is CASSVDEGAYGYTF. The CDR3 DNA reads as TGTGCCAGCAGCGTAGACGAGGGGGCCTATGGCTACACCTTC. The whole variable domain, remainder taken from reference TRBV9 and TRBJ1-2, is DSGVTQTPKHLITATGQRVTLRCSPRSGDLSVYWYQQSLDQGLQFLIQYYNGEERAKGNILERFSAQQFPDLHSELNLSSLELGDSALYFCASSVDEGAYGYTFGSGTRLTVV.

The chain carries TRBV27 and TRBJ2-1, with TRBD2 identical over 7 bases. This CDR3 is 16 amino acids long. Losses at the gene ends were 6 bases for V and 0 bases for J; bases not matched to a gene: 8. The germline gives CDR1 MNHEY, CDR2 SMNVEV (reference sequence). The chain's CDR3 is CASRLASRSSYNEQFF. The CDR3 nucleotides are TGTGCCAGCAGACTAGCGTCCCGGAGCTCCTACAATGAGCAGTTCTTC.

This clone was seen a handful of times. V and J are TRBV10-1 and TRBJ2-3; D call uncertain. The CDR3 extends over 14 amino acids. Between the trimmed V and J ends, which lost 5 bases and 2 bases, there was a span of 11 bases. Germline V CDR1 and CDR2: WNHNN, SYGVQD (reference sequence). CDR3 residues: CASSRRDLTDTQYF. CDR3 sequence (DNA): TGCGCCAGCAGTAGAAGAGATCTCACAGATACGCAGTATTTT.

The V and J genes are TRBV7-9 and TRBJ2-5; possibly TRBD2 for D (5 bases). The DNA end lines up better with TRBJ2-7; the J call may be wrong. CDR3 length equals 15 residues. CDR1 and CDR2 from the germline V gene are SEHNR and FQNEAQ (reference sequence). The CDR3 loop reads CASRSRRGPDHEQYF. In nucleotides, the CDR3 is TGTGCCAGCAGGTCCCGTAGAGGGCCGGACCACGAGCAGTACTTC.

The chain recombines TRBV9 with TRBJ2-1, with 12 bases matching TRBD2. The CDR3 totals 19 residues. V shed 0 bases and J 10 bases; nucleotides not matched to a gene: 17. In germline, CDR1 is SGDLS, CDR2 YYNGEE. The CDR3 DNA is TGTGCCAGCAGCGTAGGGGGGGGACTAGCGGGCCTTCACCTGGGGGAGCAGTTCTTC. It translates to CASSVGGGLAGLHLGEQFF.

The J gene is TRBJ2-7, the V gene TRBV6-5; D is perhaps TRBD2 (6 bases). The CDR3 totals 14 residues. Germline V gene sequence: CDR1 MNHEY, CDR2 SVGAGI. Trimming shortened V by 2 bases and J by 3 bases, and 11 bases separated the two germline ends. This CDR3 is CASSYRGKGYEQYF. The CDR3 coding sequence is TGTGCCAGCAGTTACCGGGGGAAGGGCTACGAGCAGTACTTC.

The rearrangement joins TRBV18 to TRBJ2-2, with D hard to call. CDR1 KGHSH and CDR2 LQKENI come from the germline V gene. Trimming shortened V by 4 bases and J by 3 bases, and 6 bases separated the two germline ends. CDR3 length: 13 amino acids. The CDR3, as DNA: TGTGCCAGCTCACAAGCATACACCGGGGAGCTGTTTTTT. The encoded protein is CASSQAYTGELFF. The complete variable domain, with remaining parts taken from reference TRBV18 and TRBJ2-2, reads NAGVMQNPRHLVRRRGQEARLRCSPMKGHSHVYWYRQLPEEGLKFMVYLQKENIIDESGMPKERFSAEFPKEGPSILRIQQVVRGDSAAYFCASSQAYTGELFFGEGSRLTVL.

The CDR3 DNA is TGTGCCAGCAGCCAGGAGACCACAGATACGCAGTATTTT. The encoded protein is CASSQETTDTQYF. This chain joins TRBV4-2 and TRBJ2-3; D is unresolved. The CDR3 runs to 13 residues. V shed 3 bases and J shed 2 bases, with 6 bases lying between them. Germline-derived CDR1 and CDR2 are LGHNA and YNFKEQ.

In its sample, this clone was seen once. This chain uses TRBV27 with TRBJ1-2, with 8 bases identical to TRBD1. The CDR3 totals 14 residues. Looked up from germline, CDR1 is MNHEY and CDR2 is SMNVEV (reference sequence). The V gene end was trimmed by 6 bases and the J gene end by 7 bases; junction bases not matched to a gene: 10. The CDR3 sequence is CASSQTPTGVGYTF. The CDR3, as DNA: TGTGCCAGCAGCCAGACCCCGACAGGGGTTGGCTACACCTTC.

The chain uses TRBV27 and TRBJ2-1; D might be TRBD2 (6 bases). From germline, CDR1 is MNHEY and CDR2 SMNVEV (reference sequence). CDR3 length equals 12 residues. With 8 bases removed from V and 7 bases from J, the gap between germline ends came to 12 bases. The chain's CDR3 is CASGRAGNEQFF. In DNA, the CDR3 is TGTGCCAGCGGCCGGGCGGGGAATGAGCAGTTCTTC.

This clone was detected only once. V usage is TRBV4-2 and J usage is TRBJ2-1; TRBD2 might be the D (6 bases). CDR3 size: 13 residues. The ends were cut back, 0 bases at V and 11 bases at J, with 11 bases in the middle. Germline lookup yields CDR1 LGHNA and CDR2 YNFKEQ. In DNA form, the CDR3 reads TGTGCCAGCAGCCAAGATATAGCGGAGAAGCAGTTCTTC. This sequence encodes CASSQDIAEKQFF.

The J gene is TRBJ2-3, the V gene TRBV7-9; TRBD2 aligns across 15 bases. CDR3 length: 19 amino acids. Germline trimming cut 5 bases from V and 1 base from J; bases unmatched to any gene: 10. The germline V gene encodes CDR1 SEHNR and CDR2 FQNEAQ (reference sequence). CDR3 sequence reads: CASSIGLAGGPWGTDTQYF. CDR3 in DNA: TGTGCCAGCAGCATCGGACTAGCGGGAGGGCCATGGGGCACAGATACGCAGTATTTT.

This clone is a singleton in its sample. The rearrangement uses TRBV18 and TRBJ2-1; TRBD1 might be the D (6 bases). CDR1 and CDR2 (germline): KGHSH, LQKENI. The CDR3 has 14 amino acids. V lost 1 base and J lost 10, with 14 bases in between. CDR3 bases: TGTGCCAGCTCACCACGGACAGCCGAACAGGAGCAGTTCTTC. Translating gives CASSPRTAEQEQFF.

This chain links TRBV5-6 with TRBJ1-3, with 8 bases identical to TRBD1. Germline V lookup: CDR1 SGHDT, CDR2 YYEEEE. Trimming cost V 4 bases and J 3 bases; bases outside gene matches: 12. This CDR3 is built from 17 residues. CDR3 nucleotides: TGTGCCAGCAGCACAACTCCAGGGGGCGGTGGTGGAAACACCATATATTTT. This gives the protein CASSTTPGGGGGNTIYF.

The chain couples TRBV10-3 to TRBJ1-1; unclear D gene. V lost 10 bases to trimming and J lost 3 bases, with 9 bases between them. This CDR3 is built from 11 residues. Germline loops: CDR1 ENHRY, CDR2 SYGVKD. CDR3 in amino acids: CATQADTEAFF. For the CDR3, the DNA is TGTGCCACCCAGGCAGACACTGAAGCTTTCTTT.

The chain combines TRBV28 with TRBJ1-2; 10 bases are shared with TRBD1. V lost 5 bases to trimming and J lost 6 bases; unmatched junction nucleotides: 6. The germline V gene encodes CDR1 MDHEN and CDR2 SYDVKM. The length of the CDR3 is 14 residues. The DNA for the CDR3 is TGTGCCAGCAGTCAGGGACAGGGGAGAAATGGCTACACCTTC. It yields the protein CASSQGQGRNGYTF.

The rearrangement uses TRBV2 and TRBJ1-3, with D perhaps matching TRBD1 (6 bases). The V gene's germline CDR1 is SNHLY and CDR2 FYNNEI. The CDR3 consists of 15 residues. Trimming took 5 bases from V and 4 from J, leaving 15 bases between them. DNA for the CDR3: TGTGCCAGCAGTAATTACGGGACACCAGGAAACACCATATATTTT. Its translation: CASSNYGTPGNTIYF.